This T cell receptor beta chain was profiled in a study of blood T cell repertoires in COVID-19. This CDR3 has 13 residues. The junction had 4 bases not matched to a gene; V was cut back by 4 bases and J by 4 bases. Germline V gene lookup returns CDR1 SGHRS and CDR2 YFSETQ. The method was immunoSEQ multiplex PCR; TCRdb's version includes in-frame clones alone and lacks a portion of them. The profile shows around 110,000 clones, roughly 84% of them singletons. This sequence originates from an older woman with acute or convalescent COVID-19. V usage is TRBV5-1 and J usage is TRBJ2-5; the match to TRBD1 covers 7 bases. Sequenced material: peripheral blood. The CDR3 DNA reads TGCGCCAGCAGCGCGCGACAGGGAGAGACCCAGTACTTC. Protein sequence: CASSARQGETQYF.